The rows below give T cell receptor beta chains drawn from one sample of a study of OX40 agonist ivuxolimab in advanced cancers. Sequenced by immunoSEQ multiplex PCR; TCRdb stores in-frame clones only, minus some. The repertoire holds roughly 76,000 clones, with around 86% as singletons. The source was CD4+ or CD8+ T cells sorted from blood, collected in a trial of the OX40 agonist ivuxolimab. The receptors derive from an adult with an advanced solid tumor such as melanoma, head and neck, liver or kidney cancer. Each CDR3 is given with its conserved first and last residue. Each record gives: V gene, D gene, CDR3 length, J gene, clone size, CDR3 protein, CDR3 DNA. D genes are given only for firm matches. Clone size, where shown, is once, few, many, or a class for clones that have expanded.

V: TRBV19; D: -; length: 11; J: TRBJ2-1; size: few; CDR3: CASSTRIEQFF; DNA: TGTGCCAGTAGTACAAGAATTGAGCAGTTCTTC
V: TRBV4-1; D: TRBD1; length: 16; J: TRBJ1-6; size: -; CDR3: CASSQDHRQGVSPLHF; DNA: TGCGCCAGCAGCCAAGACCACAGACAGGGGGTTTCACCCCTCCACTTT
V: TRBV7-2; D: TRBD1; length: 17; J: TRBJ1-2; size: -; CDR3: CASSLAPGGVFSYGYTF; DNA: TGTGCCAGCAGCTTAGCGCCAGGGGGCGTTTTCTCTTATGGCTACACCTTC
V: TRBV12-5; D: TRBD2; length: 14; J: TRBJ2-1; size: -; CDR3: CASGPGLAYNEQFF; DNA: TGTGCTAGTGGTCCGGGACTAGCGTACAATGAGCAGTTCTTC
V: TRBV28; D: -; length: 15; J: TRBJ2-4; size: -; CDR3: CASSFKRGAKNIQYF; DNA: TGTGCCAGCAGTTTCAAAAGGGGAGCCAAAAACATTCAGTACTTC
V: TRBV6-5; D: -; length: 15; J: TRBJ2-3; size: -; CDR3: CASSYSRTSTDTQYF; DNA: TGTGCCAGCAGTTACTCGCGGACTAGCACAGATACGCAGTATTTT
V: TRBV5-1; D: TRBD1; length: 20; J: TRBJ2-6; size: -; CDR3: CASSLRQGRSTSSGANVLTF; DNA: TGCGCCAGCAGCTTACGACAGGGCCGAAGTACGAGCTCTGGGGCCAACGTCCTGACTTTC
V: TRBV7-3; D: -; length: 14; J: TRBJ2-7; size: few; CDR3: CASSPRGLTYEQYF; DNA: TGTGCCAGCAGCCCCCGGGGCCTCACCTACGAGCAGTACTTC
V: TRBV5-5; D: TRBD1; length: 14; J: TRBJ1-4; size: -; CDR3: CASSLRGRDEKLFF; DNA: TGTGCCAGCAGCTTAAGGGGGCGGGATGAAAAACTGTTTTTT
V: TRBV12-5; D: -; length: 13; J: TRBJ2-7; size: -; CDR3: CASGLATGYEQYF; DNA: TGTGCTAGTGGTTTGGCGACAGGCTACGAGCAGTACTTC
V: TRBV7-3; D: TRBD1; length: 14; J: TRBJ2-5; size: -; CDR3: CASSPYPWTGEQYF; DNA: TGTGCCAGCAGCCCCTACCCCTGGACAGGGGAGCAGTACTTC
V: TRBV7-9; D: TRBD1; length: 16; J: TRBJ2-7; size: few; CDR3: CASSFGQGARFDEQYF; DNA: TGTGCCAGCAGCTTCGGACAGGGGGCGCGTTTTGACGAGCAGTACTTC
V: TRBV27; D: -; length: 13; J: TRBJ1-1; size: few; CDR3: CASRPHWNTEAFF; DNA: TGTGCCAGCAGGCCACACTGGAACACTGAAGCTTTCTTT
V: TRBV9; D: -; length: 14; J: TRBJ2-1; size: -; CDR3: CASSVWRTNNEQFF; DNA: TGTGCCAGCAGCGTTTGGAGGACCAACAATGAGCAGTTCTTC
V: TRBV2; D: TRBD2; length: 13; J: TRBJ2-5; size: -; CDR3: CASSGGLQETQYF; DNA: TGTGCCAGCAGTGGGGGACTACAAGAGACCCAGTACTTC
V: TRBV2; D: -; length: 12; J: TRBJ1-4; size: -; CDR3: CASRGNGQELFF; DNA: TGTGCCAGCAGGGGGAACGGGCAAGAACTGTTTTTT
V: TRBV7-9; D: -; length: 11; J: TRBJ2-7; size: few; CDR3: CASTDLDEQYF; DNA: TGTGCCAGCACCGACTTGGACGAGCAGTACTTC
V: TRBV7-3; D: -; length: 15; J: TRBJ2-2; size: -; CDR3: CASSSGTSYVGELFF; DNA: TGTGCCAGCAGCTCCGGGACCAGCTACGTGGGGGAGCTGTTTTTT
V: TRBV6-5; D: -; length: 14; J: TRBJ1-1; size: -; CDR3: CASSSPRHGMEAFF; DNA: TGTGCCAGCAGTTCCCCGAGGCACGGAATGGAAGCTTTCTTT
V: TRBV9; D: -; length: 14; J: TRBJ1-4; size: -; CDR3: CASSVVDNNEKLFF; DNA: TGTGCCAGCAGCGTAGTGGACAATAATGAAAAACTGTTTTTT
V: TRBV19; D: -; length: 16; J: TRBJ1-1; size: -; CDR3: CASSIGSLLMNTEAFF; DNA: TGTGCCAGTAGTATAGGATCACTGCTTATGAACACTGAAGCTTTCTTT
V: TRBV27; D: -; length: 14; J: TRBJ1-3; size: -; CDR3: CASSLRDSGNTIYF; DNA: TGTGCCAGCAGTCTACGCGACTCTGGAAACACCATATATTTT
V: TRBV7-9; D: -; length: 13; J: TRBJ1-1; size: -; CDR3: CASSVQGGTEAFF; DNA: TGTGCCAGCAGCGTGCAGGGTGGCACTGAAGCTTTCTTT
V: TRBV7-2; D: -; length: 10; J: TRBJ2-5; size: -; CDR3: CASQLETQYF; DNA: TGTGCCTCCCAATTGGAGACCCAGTACTTC
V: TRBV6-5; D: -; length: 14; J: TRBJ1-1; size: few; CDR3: CASSRRTEITEAFF; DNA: TGTGCCAGCAGCCGCAGGACTGAAATCACTGAAGCTTTCTTT
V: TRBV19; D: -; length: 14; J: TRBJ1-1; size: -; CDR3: CASGASAWNTEAFF; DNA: TGTGCCAGTGGGGCCTCGGCCTGGAACACTGAAGCTTTCTTT
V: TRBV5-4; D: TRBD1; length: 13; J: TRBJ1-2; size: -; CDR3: CASSLRQGDGYTF; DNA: TGTGCCAGCAGCTTGCGACAGGGAGACGGCTACACCTTC
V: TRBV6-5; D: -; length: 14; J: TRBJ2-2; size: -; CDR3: CASRKTQGSGELFF; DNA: TGTGCCAGCAGGAAGACCCAGGGGTCGGGAGAGCTGTTTTTT
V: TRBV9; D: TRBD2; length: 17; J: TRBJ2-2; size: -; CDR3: CASSVGSSGSGTGELFF; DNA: TGTGCCAGCAGCGTAGGATCCAGCGGGAGTGGGACCGGGGAGCTGTTTTTT
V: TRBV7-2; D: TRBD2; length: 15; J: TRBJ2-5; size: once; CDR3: CASKLPSGIGETQYF; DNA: TGTGCCAGCAAACTACCTAGCGGGATCGGTGAGACCCAGTACTTC
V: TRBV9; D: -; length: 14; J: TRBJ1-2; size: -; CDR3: CASSVPGGGYGYTF; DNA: TGTGCCAGCAGCGTACCGGGGGGAGGCTATGGCTACACCTTC
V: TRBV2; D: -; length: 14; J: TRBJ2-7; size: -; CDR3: CASSLGGVSYEQYF; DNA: TGTGCCAGCAGTTTAGGCGGGGTCTCCTACGAGCAGTACTTC
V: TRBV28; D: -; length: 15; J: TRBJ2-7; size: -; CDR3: CASFPSLGMGYEQYF; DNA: TGTGCCAGCTTCCCCTCCCTGGGCATGGGCTACGAGCAGTACTTC
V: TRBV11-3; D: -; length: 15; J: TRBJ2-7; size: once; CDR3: CASSLDGGQLGEQYF; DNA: TGTGCCAGCAGCTTAGATGGCGGGCAGCTCGGGGAGCAGTACTTC
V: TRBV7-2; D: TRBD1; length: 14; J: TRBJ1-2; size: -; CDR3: CASSSGTGDYGYTF; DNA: TGTGCCAGCAGCTCCGGGACAGGGGACTATGGCTACACCTTC
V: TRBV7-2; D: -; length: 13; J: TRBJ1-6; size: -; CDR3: CASSPLPGSPLHF; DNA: TGTGCCAGCAGCCCGCTCCCCGGATCACCCCTCCACTTT
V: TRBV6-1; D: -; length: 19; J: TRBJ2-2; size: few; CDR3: CASSEWYGGRGSNTGELFF; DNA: TGTGCCAGCAGTGAATGGTACGGAGGCAGGGGATCGAACACCGGGGAGCTGTTTTTT
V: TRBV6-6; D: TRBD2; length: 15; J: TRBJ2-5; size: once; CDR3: CASKLPSGGGETQYF; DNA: TGTGCCAGCAAACTTCCTAGCGGGGGGGGAGAGACCCAGTACTTC
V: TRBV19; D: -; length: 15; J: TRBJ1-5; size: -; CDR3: CASLQGVESNQPQHF; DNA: TGTGCCAGCCTACAGGGAGTGGAGAGCAATCAGCCCCAGCATTTT
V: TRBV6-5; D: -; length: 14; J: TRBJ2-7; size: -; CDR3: CASSYPDSTGKQYF; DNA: TGTGCCAGCAGTTACCCTGACTCGACGGGGAAGCAGTACTTC
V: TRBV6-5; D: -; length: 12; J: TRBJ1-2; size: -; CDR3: CASQKTGGGYTF; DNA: TGTGCCAGCCAAAAGACAGGAGGTGGCTACACCTTC
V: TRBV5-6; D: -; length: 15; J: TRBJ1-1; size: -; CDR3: CASSPPGWENTEAFF; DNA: TGTGCCAGCAGCCCCCCAGGGTGGGAGAACACTGAAGCTTTCTTT
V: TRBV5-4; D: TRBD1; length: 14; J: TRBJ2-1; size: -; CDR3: CASIPRQGIDEQFF; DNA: TGTGCCAGCATCCCGAGACAGGGAATTGATGAGCAGTTCTTC